Given below is one T cell receptor beta chain in context. The sample belongs to a study of blood T cell repertoires in COVID-19. Study-level background: Samples taken during acute and convalescent COVID-19 were collected in the United States, Italy and Spain.

Germline CDR1 is MDHEN and CDR2 is SYDVKM. V was clipped by 2 bases and J by 2 bases, with 7 bases between them. This CDR3 has 13 amino acids. The study recruited people aged about 18 to 95 years across roughly 23 US areas. Cohort 3 recovered donors had two negative PCRs, clearance, or symptom resolution. Source study methods: Reference gene primers were amplified, and this amplification served to estimate nucleated cell counts. Some clones are missing from TCRdb's copy, which holds only in-frame ones; the method was immunoSEQ multiplex PCR. V and J calls and clone size come straight from that table; D and trimming were deduced from the DNA. This sample yields some 430,000 clones, of which 90% are seen a single time; about 0.63% belongs to the top ten.

What was sequenced was PBMCs or T cells enriched from blood (not recorded which). The V call is TRBV28, the J call TRBJ2-7; D unresolved. The TCR originated in a man aged 18-30 years who had recovered from COVID-19. CDR3 protein: CASSLPSPYEQYF. The CDR3 nucleotides read TGTGCCAGCAGTTTACCTTCCCCCTACGAGCAGTACTTC.